This T cell receptor (beta chain) derives from a study of shared clonotypes between healthy human individuals. Findings of the study overall: Generation probabilities of non-shared clonotypes were lower (relative to those shared by all four donors). Blood was the sole source, and tissue repertoires probably differ.

The data were produced by immunoSEQ multiplex PCR, yet TCRdb's version contains in-frame clones alone and is incomplete. Of about 510,000 clones detected, less than 96% appear once; the ten largest clones hold approximately 0.06%. Trimming removed 5 bases at V and 7 bases at J, with 18 bases between. This CDR3 comprises 16 residues. Per the germline V gene, CDR1 is MNHEY and CDR2 is SMNVEV (reference sequence). A word on this clone: Its cognate antigen is unknown.

The sequencing input was naive CD4+ T cells sorted from blood. Subset: CD45RA+ positively selected. The V call is TRBV27, the J call TRBJ1-6; D is unclear. This clonotype originated in a woman in her thirties in good health. The CDR3 loop reads CASSGPARRRNSPLHF. The DNA for the CDR3 is TGTGCCAGCAGTGGACCGGCGAGACGGAGGAATTCACCCCTCCACTTT.